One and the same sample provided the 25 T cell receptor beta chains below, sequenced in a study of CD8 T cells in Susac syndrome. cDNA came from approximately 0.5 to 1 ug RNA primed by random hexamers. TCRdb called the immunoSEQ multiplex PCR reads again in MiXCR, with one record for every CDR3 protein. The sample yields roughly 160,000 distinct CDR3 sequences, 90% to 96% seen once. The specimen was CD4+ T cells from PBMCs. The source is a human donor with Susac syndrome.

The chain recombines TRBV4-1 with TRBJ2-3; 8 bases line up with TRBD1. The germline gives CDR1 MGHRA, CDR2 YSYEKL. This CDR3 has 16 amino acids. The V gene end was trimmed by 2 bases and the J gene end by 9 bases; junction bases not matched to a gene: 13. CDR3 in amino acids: CASSQPDRAPYETQYF. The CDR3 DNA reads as TGCGCCAGCAGCCAACCGGACAGGGCCCCGTATGAGACGCAGTATTTT.

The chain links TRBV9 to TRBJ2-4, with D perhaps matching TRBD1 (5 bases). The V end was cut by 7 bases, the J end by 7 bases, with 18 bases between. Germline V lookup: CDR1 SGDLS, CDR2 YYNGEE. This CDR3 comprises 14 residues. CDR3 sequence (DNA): TGTGCCAGCCAAGCAGGGTTTGATGGGAACATTCAGTACTTC. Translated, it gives CASQAGFDGNIQYF. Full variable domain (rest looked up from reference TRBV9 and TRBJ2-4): DSGVTQTPKHLITATGQRVTLRCSPRSGDLSVYWYQQSLDQGLQFLIQYYNGEERAKGNILERFSAQQFPDLHSELNLSSLELGDSALYFCASQAGFDGNIQYFGAGTRLSVL.

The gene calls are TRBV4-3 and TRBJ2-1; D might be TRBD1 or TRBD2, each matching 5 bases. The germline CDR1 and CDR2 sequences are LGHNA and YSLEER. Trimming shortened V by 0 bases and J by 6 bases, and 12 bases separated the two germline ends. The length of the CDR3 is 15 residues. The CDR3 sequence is CASSQDTGTRNEQFF. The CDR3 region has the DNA TGCGCCAGCAGCCAAGACACCGGGACCCGCAATGAGCAGTTCTTC.

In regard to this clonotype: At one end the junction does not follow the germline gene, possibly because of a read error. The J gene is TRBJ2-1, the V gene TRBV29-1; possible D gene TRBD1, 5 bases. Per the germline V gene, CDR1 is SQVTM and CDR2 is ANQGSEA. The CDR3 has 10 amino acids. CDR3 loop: CSVEEGRQLF. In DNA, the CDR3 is TGCAGCGTTGAGGAAGGTCGACAGCTCTTC.

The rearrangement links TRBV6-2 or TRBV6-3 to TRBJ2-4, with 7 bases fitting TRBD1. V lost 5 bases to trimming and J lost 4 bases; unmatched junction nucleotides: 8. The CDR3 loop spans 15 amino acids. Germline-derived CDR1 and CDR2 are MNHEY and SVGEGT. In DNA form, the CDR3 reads TGTGCCAGCAGTCCAGACAGGGCCGGTAAAAACATTCAGTACTTC. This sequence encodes CASSPDRAGKNIQYF.

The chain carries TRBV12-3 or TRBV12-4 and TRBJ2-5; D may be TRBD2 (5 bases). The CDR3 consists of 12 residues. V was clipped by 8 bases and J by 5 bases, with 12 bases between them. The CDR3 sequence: CASAPGFETQYF. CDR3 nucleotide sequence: TGTGCCAGCGCCCCGGGGTTTGAGACCCAGTACTTC.

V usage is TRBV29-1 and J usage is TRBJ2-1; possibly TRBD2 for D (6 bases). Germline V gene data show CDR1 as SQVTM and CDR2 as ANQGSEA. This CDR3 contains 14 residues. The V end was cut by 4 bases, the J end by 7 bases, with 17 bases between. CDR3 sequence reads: CSVVRRGRRNEQFF. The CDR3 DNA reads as TGCAGCGTTGTACGGCGGGGCCGGCGGAATGAGCAGTTCTTC.

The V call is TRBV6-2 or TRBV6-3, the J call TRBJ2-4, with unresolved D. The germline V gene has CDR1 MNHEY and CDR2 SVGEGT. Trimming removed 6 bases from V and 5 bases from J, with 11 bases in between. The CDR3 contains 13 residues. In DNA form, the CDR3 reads TGTGCCAGCAGCCCTCAGTACGAAAACATTCAGTACTTC. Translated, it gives CASSPQYENIQYF.

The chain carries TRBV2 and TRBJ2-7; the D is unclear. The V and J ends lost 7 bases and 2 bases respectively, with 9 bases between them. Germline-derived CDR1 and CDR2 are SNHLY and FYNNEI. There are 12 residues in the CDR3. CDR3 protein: CASNLFPYEQYV. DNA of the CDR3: TGTGCCAGCAATCTCTTCCCCTACGAGCAGTACGTC.

CDR3: CASSSGQVVTDTQYF. The CDR3 nucleotides read TGTGCCAGCAGTTCCGGACAGGTGGTCACAGATACGCAGTATTTT. V and J are TRBV27 and TRBJ2-3; 7 bases agree with TRBD1. The germline V gene encodes CDR1 MNHEY and CDR2 SMNVEV (reference sequence). The CDR3 spans 15 residues. V trimming: 4 bases; J trimming: 2 bases; junction bases outside the gene matches: 6.

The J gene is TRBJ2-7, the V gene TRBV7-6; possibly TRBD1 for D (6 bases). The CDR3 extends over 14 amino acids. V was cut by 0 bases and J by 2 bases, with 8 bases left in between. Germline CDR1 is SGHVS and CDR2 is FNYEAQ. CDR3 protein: CASSLAAGAYEQYF. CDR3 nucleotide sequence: TGTGCCAGCAGCTTAGCCGCAGGGGCCTACGAGCAGTACTTC. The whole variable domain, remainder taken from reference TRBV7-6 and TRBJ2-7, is GAGVSQSPRYKVTKRGQDVALRCDPISGHVSLYWYRQALGQGPEFLTYFNYEAQQDKSGLPNDRFSAERPEGSISTLTIQRTEQRDSAMYRCASSLAAGAYEQYFGPGTRLTVT.

The CDR3 protein is CGARGRSAYNEQFF. The CDR3 nucleotides read TGCGGCGCTAGAGGGAGATCGGCCTACAATGAGCAGTTCTTC. The V and J genes are TRBV20-1 and TRBJ2-1; TRBD2 might be the D (5 bases). CDR1 is DFQATT and CDR2 is SNEGSKA in the germline V gene (reference sequence). This CDR3 is 14 amino acids long.

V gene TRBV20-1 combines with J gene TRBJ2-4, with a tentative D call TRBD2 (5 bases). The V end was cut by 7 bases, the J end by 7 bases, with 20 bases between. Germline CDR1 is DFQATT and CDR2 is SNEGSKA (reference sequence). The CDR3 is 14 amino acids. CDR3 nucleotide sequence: TGCAGTGTCAAAAAGTCAGTCTGGAGGAACATTCAGTACTTC. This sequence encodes CSVKKSVWRNIQYF.

The CDR3 reads CASSVEGSGANVLTF. The CDR3 bases are TGTGCCAGCAGCGTAGAGGGGTCTGGGGCCAACGTCCTGACTTTC. The J gene is TRBJ2-6, the V gene TRBV9; D may be TRBD1 (5 bases). The germline V gene has CDR1 SGDLS and CDR2 YYNGEE. V was trimmed by 0 bases and J by 1 base, leaving 5 bases between them. This CDR3 is 15 amino acids long.

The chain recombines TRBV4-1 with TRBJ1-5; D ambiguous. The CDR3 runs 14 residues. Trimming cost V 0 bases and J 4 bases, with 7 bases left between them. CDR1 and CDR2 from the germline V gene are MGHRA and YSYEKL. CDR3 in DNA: TGCGCCAGCAGCCAAGATTACATGAATCAGCCCCAGCATTTT. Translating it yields CASSQDYMNQPQHF.

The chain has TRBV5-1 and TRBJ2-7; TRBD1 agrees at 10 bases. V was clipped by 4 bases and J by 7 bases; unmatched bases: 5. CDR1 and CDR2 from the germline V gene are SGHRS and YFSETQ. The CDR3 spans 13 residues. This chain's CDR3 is CASSRTGGGEQYF. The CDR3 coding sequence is TGCGCCAGCAGCCGGACAGGGGGAGGGGAGCAGTACTTC.

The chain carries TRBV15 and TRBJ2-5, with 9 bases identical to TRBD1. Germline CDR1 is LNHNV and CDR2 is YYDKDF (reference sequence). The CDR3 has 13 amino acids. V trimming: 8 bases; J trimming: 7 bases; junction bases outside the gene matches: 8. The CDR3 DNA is TGTGCCACCGGTACAGGGGGCGCGGGGACCCAGTACTTC. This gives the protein CATGTGGAGTQYF.

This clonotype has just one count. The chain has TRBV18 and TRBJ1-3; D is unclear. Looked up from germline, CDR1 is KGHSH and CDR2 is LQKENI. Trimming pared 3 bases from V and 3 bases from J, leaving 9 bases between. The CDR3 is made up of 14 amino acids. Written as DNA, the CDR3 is TGTGCCAGCTCACCCCCGGGAAGTGGAAACACCATATATTTT. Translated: CASSPPGSGNTIYF.

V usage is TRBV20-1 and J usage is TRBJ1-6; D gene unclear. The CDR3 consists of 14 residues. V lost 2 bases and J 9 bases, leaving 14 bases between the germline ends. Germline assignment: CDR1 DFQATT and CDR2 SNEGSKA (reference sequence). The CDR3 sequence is CSARLAVEGSPLHF. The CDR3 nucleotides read TGCAGTGCTAGATTAGCAGTGGAAGGTTCACCCCTCCACTTT.

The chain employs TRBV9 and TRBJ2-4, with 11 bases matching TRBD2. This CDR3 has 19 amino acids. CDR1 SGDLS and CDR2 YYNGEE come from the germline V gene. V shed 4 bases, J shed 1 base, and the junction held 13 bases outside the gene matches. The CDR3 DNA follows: TGTGCCAGCAGCCCCCAGGATAGCGGGAGGGTCGGGGCCAAAAACATTCAGTACTTC. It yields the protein CASSPQDSGRVGAKNIQYF.

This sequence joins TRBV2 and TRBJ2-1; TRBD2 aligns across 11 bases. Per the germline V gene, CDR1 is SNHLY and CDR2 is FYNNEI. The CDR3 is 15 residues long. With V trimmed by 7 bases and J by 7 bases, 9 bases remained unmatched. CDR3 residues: CASMLTSGRANEQFF. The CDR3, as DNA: TGTGCCAGCATGCTCACTAGCGGGAGAGCTAATGAGCAGTTCTTC.

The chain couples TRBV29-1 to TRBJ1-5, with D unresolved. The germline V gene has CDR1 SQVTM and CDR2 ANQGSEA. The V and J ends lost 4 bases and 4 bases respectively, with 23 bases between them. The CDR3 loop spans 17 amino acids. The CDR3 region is CSVVWQALCSRNQPQHF. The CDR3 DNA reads TGCAGCGTTGTGTGGCAGGCCCTCTGTAGTCGGAATCAGCCCCAGCATTTT.

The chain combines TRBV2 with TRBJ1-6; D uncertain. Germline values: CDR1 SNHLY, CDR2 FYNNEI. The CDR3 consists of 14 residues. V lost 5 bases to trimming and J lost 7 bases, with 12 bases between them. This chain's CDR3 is CASSPDEVNSPLHF. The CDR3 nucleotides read TGTGCCAGCAGTCCCGACGAGGTCAATTCACCCCTCCACTTT.

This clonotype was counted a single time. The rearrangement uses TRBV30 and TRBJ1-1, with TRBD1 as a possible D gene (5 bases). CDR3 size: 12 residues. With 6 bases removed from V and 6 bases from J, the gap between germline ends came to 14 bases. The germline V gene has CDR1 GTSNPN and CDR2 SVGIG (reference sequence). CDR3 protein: CACGSRGAEAFF. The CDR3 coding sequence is TGTGCCTGCGGCTCGAGGGGAGCTGAAGCTTTCTTT.

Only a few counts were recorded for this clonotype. The CDR3 nucleotides are TGTGCCAGCAGCCAAGCCTACGAGCAGTACTTC. Translated, it gives CASSQAYEQYF. The genes are TRBV3-1 and TRBJ2-7; unclear D gene. V lost 1 base and J 2 bases, leaving 0 bases between the germline ends. The V gene's germline CDR1 is LGHDT and CDR2 YNNKEL (reference sequence). The CDR3 length is 11 residues.